The present entry profiles one TCR beta chain with its context. The antigen remains unidentified. The data derive from a study of shared clonotypes between healthy human individuals. Study-level background: Plates per donor: three CD4 naive, three CD4 memory, two CD8 naive, one CD8 memory.

The deep-level immunoSEQ assay was used. The repertoire was sequenced with immunoSEQ multiplex PCR; TCRdb's copy has only in-frame clones and lacks some. The sample holds millions of clones, about 92% seen once. Germline loops: CDR1 SGHVS, CDR2 FNYEAQ. V lost 3 bases to trimming and J lost 2 bases; unmatched junction nucleotides: 4. The CDR3 runs to 15 residues. The study, taken as a whole, reports: Across subsets, estimated richness was generally greater for naive than for memory populations.

This receptor was taken from a man between 18 and 29 years old in good health. This chain links TRBV7-6 with TRBJ2-3; 8 nucleotides match TRBD2. Sequencing was done on a sample of naive CD4+ T cells sorted from blood. Subset meaning: CD45RA+ positively selected. The CDR3 spells CASSFSSGSTDTQYF. CDR3 DNA sequence: TGTGCCAGCAGCTTTTCTAGCGGGTCCACAGATACGCAGTATTTT.